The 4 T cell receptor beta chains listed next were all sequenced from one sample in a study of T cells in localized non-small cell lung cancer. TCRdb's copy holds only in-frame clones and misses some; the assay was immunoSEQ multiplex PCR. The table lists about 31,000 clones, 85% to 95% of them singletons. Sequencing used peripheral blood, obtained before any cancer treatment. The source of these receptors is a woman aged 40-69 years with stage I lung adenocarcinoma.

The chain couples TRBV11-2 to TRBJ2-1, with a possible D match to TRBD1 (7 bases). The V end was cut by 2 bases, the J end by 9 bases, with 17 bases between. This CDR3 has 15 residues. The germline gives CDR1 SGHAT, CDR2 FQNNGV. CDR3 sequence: CASSLSRGVTGEQFF. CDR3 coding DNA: TGTGCCAGCAGCTTAAGCAGGGGGGTTACGGGTGAGCAGTTCTTC.

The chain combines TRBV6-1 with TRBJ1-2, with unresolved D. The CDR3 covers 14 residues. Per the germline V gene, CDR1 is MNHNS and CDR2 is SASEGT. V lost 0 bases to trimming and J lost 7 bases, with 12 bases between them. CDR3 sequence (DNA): TGTGCCAGCAGTGAAGCCGTGGCCAGCAGTGGCTACACCTTC. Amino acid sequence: CASSEAVASSGYTF.

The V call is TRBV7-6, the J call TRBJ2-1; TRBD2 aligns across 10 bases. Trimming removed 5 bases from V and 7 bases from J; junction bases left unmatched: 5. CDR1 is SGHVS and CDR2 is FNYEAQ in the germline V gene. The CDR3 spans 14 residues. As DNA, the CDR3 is TGTGCCAGCAGCGCACTAGCGGGATTGAATGAGCAGTTCTTC. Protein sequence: CASSALAGLNEQFF. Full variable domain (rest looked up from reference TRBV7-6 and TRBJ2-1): GAGVSQSPRYKVTKRGQDVALRCDPISGHVSLYWYRQALGQGPEFLTYFNYEAQQDKSGLPNDRFSAERPEGSISTLTIQRTEQRDSAMYRCASSALAGLNEQFFGPGTRLTVL.

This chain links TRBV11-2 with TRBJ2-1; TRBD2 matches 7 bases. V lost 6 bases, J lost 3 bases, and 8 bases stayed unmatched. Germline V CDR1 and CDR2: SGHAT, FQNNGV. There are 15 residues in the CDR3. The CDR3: CASSWEGRNYNEQFF. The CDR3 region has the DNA TGTGCCAGCAGTTGGGAGGGTAGGAACTACAATGAGCAGTTCTTC.